These 29 T cell receptor beta chains share one sample of origin, sequenced in a study of blood T cell repertoires in COVID-19. Produced via immunoSEQ multiplex PCR; TCRdb's table is partial and in-frame only. This table holds 250,000 to 300,000 clones, about nine tenths found once. The material sequenced was peripheral blood. The receptors were gathered from a woman aged 50 to 65 who had recovered from COVID-19.

CDR3 bases: TGTGCCAGCTCACCCCAGCGGACTAGCGGCACAGATACGCAGTATTTT. This codes for CASSPQRTSGTDTQYF. The rearrangement uses TRBV18 and TRBJ2-3; 9 positions agree with TRBD2. This CDR3 comprises 16 residues. The V gene end was trimmed by 3 bases and the J gene end by 1 base; junction bases not matched to a gene: 5. CDR1 is KGHSH and CDR2 is LQKENI in the germline V gene.

The rearrangement joins TRBV9 to TRBJ2-3, with 9 bases lining up with TRBD2. The CDR3 length is 14 residues. Trimming cost V 3 bases and J 10 bases; bases outside gene matches: 9. Germline V gene sequence: CDR1 SGDLS, CDR2 YYNGEE. The DNA of the CDR3 is TGTGCCAGCAGCGGCGGGACTAGCAAGTTGCCGCAGTATTTT. Translated: CASSGGTSKLPQYF.

The chain uses TRBV19 and TRBJ1-1; D perhaps matches TRBD1 (5 bases). The CDR3 has 15 amino acids. V was trimmed by 6 bases and J by 1 base, leaving 15 bases between them. The germline V gene has CDR1 LNHDA and CDR2 SQIVND (reference sequence). CDR3 nucleotides: TGTGCCAGTAGGGAAAGGAGACAGACGAACACTGAAGCTTTCTTT. Its protein product is CASRERRQTNTEAFF.

The rearrangement links TRBV9 to TRBJ1-3, with TRBD1 matching 7 bases. The CDR3 loop spans 13 amino acids. CDR1 is SGDLS, CDR2 YYNGEE, per germline. The V segment lost 5 bases and the J segment 4 bases; nucleotides outside the gene matches: 3. The CDR3 region is CASRSTGGNTIYF. DNA for the CDR3: TGTGCCAGCAGGTCGACAGGGGGAAACACCATATATTTT.

This chain uses TRBV5-5 with TRBJ2-7; a possible D gene is TRBD2 (5 bases). Germline lookup yields CDR1 SGHKS and CDR2 YYEKEE (reference sequence). The CDR3 has 14 amino acids. The V and J ends lost 0 bases and 1 base respectively, with 8 bases between them. As DNA, the CDR3 is TGTGCCAGCAGCTTGGTCCCGGGGTCCTACGAGCAGTACTTC. This codes for CASSLVPGSYEQYF.

Only a few counts were recorded for this clone. This rearrangement joins TRBV25-1 to TRBJ1-6, with 9 bases that match TRBD1. V was clipped by 5 bases and J by 9 bases; unmatched bases: 5. Germline CDR1 and CDR2: MGHDK and SYGVNS. The CDR3 runs to 14 residues. CDR3 region: CASSTGGLGSPLHF. CDR3 DNA: TGTGCCAGCAGTACAGGGGGCCTCGGTTCACCCCTCCACTTT. The full variable domain, with the rest looked up from reference TRBV25-1 and TRBJ1-6, is EADIYQTPRYLVIGTGKKITLECSQTMGHDKMYWYQQDPGMELHLIHYSYGVNSTEKGDLSSESTVSRIRTEHFPLTLESARPSHTSQYLCASSTGGLGSPLHFGNGTRLTVT.

The chain is built from TRBV2 and TRBJ2-7; D is ambiguous. The CDR3 extends over 13 amino acids. Germline V gives CDR1 SNHLY, CDR2 FYNNEI. V lost 8 bases and J lost 3, with 14 bases in between. For the CDR3, the DNA is TGTGCCAGCCAATACTGGGCGAACTACGAGCAGTACTTC. This translates into CASQYWANYEQYF.

CDR3 sequence (DNA): TGTGCCACCAGAACCTCCCACCTACTAGCAGGTCCCACAGATACGCAGTATTTT. It encodes CATRTSHLLAGPTDTQYF. This chain joins TRBV15 and TRBJ2-3; D is possibly TRBD2 (6 bases). Trimming pared 6 bases from V and 2 bases from J, leaving 24 bases between. The CDR3 covers 18 residues. Germline V lookup: CDR1 LNHNV, CDR2 YYDKDF (reference sequence).

The gene calls are TRBV7-2 and TRBJ2-3; D is undetermined. V was trimmed by 4 bases and J by 0 bases, leaving 8 bases between them. In germline, CDR1 is SGHTA, CDR2 FQGNSA. The CDR3 length is 14 residues. CDR3 DNA: TGTGCCAGCAGCTCCTTCGGGAGCACAGATACGCAGTATTTT. It codes for CASSSFGSTDTQYF.

The DNA of the CDR3 is TGTGCCAGCAGTTTAGATCGGGACAGCTACGAGCAGTACTTC. The encoded protein is CASSLDRDSYEQYF. This rearrangement joins TRBV28 to TRBJ2-7; the match to TRBD1 covers 7 bases. V gave up 2 bases and J gave up 3 bases; unmatched junction bases: 4. The CDR3 covers 14 residues. Germline loops: CDR1 MDHEN, CDR2 SYDVKM. The whole variable domain, remainder taken from reference TRBV28 and TRBJ2-7, is DVKVTQSSRYLVKRTGEKVFLECVQDMDHENMFWYRQDPGLGLRLIYFSYDVKMKEKGDIPEGYSVSREKKERFSLILESASTNQTSMYLCASSLDRDSYEQYFGPGTRLTVT.

This clone was observed once. The chain joins TRBV6-2 or TRBV6-3 to TRBJ2-3, with 7 bases that match TRBD2. Germline V gene lookup returns CDR1 MNHEY and CDR2 SVGEGT. The J segment lost 3 bases and the V segment lost 4 bases, leaving 7 bases of the junction unmatched. The CDR3 is made up of 15 amino acids. The CDR3 DNA is TGTGCCAGCAGTTGGCGGGGGTACGGGACAGATACGCAGTATTTT. Protein product: CASSWRGYGTDTQYF.

In DNA form, the CDR3 reads TGTGCCAGAAGCAAGGCGGGTGAGCAGTTCTTC. Protein sequence: CARSKAGEQFF. This chain connects TRBV21-1 to TRBJ2-1; TRBD2 is taken as the D call from the table, unchecked against the DNA. TRBV21-1 is reported as a pseudogene. This CDR3 is built from 11 residues.

The chain carries TRBV19 and TRBJ2-5; D possibly corresponds to TRBD2 (5 bases). CDR3 length: 15 amino acids. Germline V gene sequence: CDR1 LNHDA, CDR2 SQIVND (reference sequence). Trimming removed 0 bases from V and 9 bases from J, with 17 bases in between. The CDR3 region is CASSIDLSRLGAQYF. The DNA of the CDR3 is TGTGCCAGTAGTATAGATCTATCCAGGCTCGGGGCCCAGTACTTC.

The chain couples TRBV25-1 to TRBJ2-3, with D perhaps TRBD1 (6 bases). Germline V gives CDR1 MGHDK, CDR2 SYGVNS. V was trimmed by 6 bases and J by 0 bases, leaving 7 bases between them. This CDR3 is 13 amino acids long. CDR3: CASSRGSTDTQYF. The CDR3 DNA reads TGTGCCAGCAGCAGGGGAAGCACAGATACGCAGTATTTT. Full variable domain (remainder filled in from reference TRBV25-1 and TRBJ2-3): EADIYQTPRYLVIGTGKKITLECSQTMGHDKMYWYQQDPGMELHLIHYSYGVNSTEKGDLSSESTVSRIRTEHFPLTLESARPSHTSQYLCASSRGSTDTQYFGPGTRLTVL.

This sequence joins TRBV27 and TRBJ1-1; D is unclear. Germline CDR1 and CDR2: MNHEY and SMNVEV (reference sequence). There are 14 residues in the CDR3. Trimming took off 6 bases at V and 0 bases at J, with 11 bases between the two ends. The CDR3 DNA is TGTGCCAGCAGCGTTGGGAGAGTGAACACTGAAGCTTTCTTT. This codes for CASSVGRVNTEAFF.

This clone was counted once. V gene TRBV2 combines with J gene TRBJ2-7, with TRBD1 identical over 7 bases. The germline V gene has CDR1 SNHLY and CDR2 FYNNEI. V was clipped by 2 bases and J by 6 bases; unmatched bases: 4. The CDR3 runs 13 residues. CDR3 DNA sequence: TGTGCCAGCAGTGAAACAGGGGCGGGCGAGCAGTACTTC. It encodes CASSETGAGEQYF.

This rearrangement joins TRBV7-3 to TRBJ1-2, with TRBD1 matching over 12 bases. The CDR3 covers 15 residues. Germline values: CDR1 SGHTA, CDR2 FQGTGA. J was trimmed by 6 bases and V by 2 bases; bases with no gene match: 4. Here the CDR3 reads CASSLGGQGADGYTF. CDR3 in DNA: TGTGCCAGCAGCTTAGGGGGACAGGGGGCGGATGGCTACACCTTC.

The chain carries TRBV28 and TRBJ2-5; tentative D call: TRBD1 (6 bases). V was cut by 7 bases and J by 1 base, with 10 bases left in between. Germline values: CDR1 MDHEN, CDR2 SYDVKM. The CDR3 has 13 amino acids. CDR3 sequence (DNA): TGTGCCAGCACCCACAGGGCCCAAGAGACCCAGTACTTC. This translates into CASTHRAQETQYF.

The chain has TRBV29-1 and TRBJ2-3; possible D gene TRBD2, 6 bases. Trimming pared 4 bases from V and 7 bases from J, leaving 15 bases between. There are 13 residues in the CDR3. The germline V gene encodes CDR1 SQVTM and CDR2 ANQGSEA. DNA of the CDR3: TGCAGCGTTGGCGGGACGGTAGGGAATACGCAGTATTTT. This translates into CSVGGTVGNTQYF.

The V call is TRBV13, the J call TRBJ1-1; D uncertain. CDR3 length equals 14 residues. Per germline, CDR1 PRHDT and CDR2 FYEKMQ (reference sequence). Trimming removed 5 bases at V and 2 bases at J, with 12 bases between. The CDR3 here is CASSPPRDNTEAFF. The CDR3 DNA follows: TGTGCCAGCAGCCCCCCCCGCGATAACACTGAAGCTTTCTTT. Full variable domain (missing parts from reference TRBV13 and TRBJ1-1): AAGVIQSPRHLIKEKRETATLKCYPIPRHDTVYWYQQGPGQDPQFLISFYEKMQSDKGSIPDRFSAQQFSDYHSELNMSSLELGDSALYFCASSPPRDNTEAFFGQGTRLTVV.

The gene calls are TRBV5-1 and TRBJ1-1; D not resolved. Trimming removed 2 bases at V and 5 bases at J, with 10 bases between. Germline V gene sequence: CDR1 SGHRS, CDR2 YFSETQ. The CDR3 has 13 residues. CDR3 loop: CASSLEGGTEAFF. CDR3 DNA sequence: TGCGCCAGCAGCTTAGAGGGAGGGACTGAAGCTTTCTTT. Using reference TRBV5-1 and TRBJ1-1 for the parts outside the CDR3, the full variable domain is KAGVTQTPRYLIKTRGQQVTLSCSPISGHRSVSWYQQTPGQGLQFLFEYFSETQRNKGNFPGRFSGRQFSNSRSEMNVSTLELGDSALYLCASSLEGGTEAFFGQGTRLTVV.

The chain recombines TRBV2 with TRBJ1-2; 8 nucleotides match TRBD1. The CDR3 sequence is 13 residues long. Germline V gene lookup returns CDR1 SNHLY and CDR2 FYNNEI. The V gene end was trimmed by 6 bases and the J gene end by 8 bases; junction bases not matched to a gene: 8. The CDR3 reads CASRGFGTGGYTF. The CDR3 region has the DNA TGTGCCAGCAGGGGCTTCGGGACAGGAGGCTACACCTTC.

The chain combines TRBV7-2 with TRBJ2-1; tentative D call: TRBD2 (5 bases). CDR3 length equals 14 residues. The V gene lost 3 bases and the J gene lost 4 bases, with 10 bases spanning the gap. The V gene's germline CDR1 is SGHTA and CDR2 FQGNSA. The CDR3 DNA follows: TGTGCCAGCAGCTTCAGCGGAGAATACAATGAGCAGTTCTTC. Encoded protein: CASSFSGEYNEQFF.

The rearrangement joins TRBV6-2 or TRBV6-3 to TRBJ1-5; 10 bases fit TRBD1. The germline V gene encodes CDR1 MNHEY and CDR2 SVGEGT. The junction had 13 bases not matched to a gene; V was cut back by 2 bases and J by 0 bases. The CDR3 is 20 amino acids. As DNA, the CDR3 is TGTGCCAGCAGTTACGAGACGGGACAGGGGTACCCTAATAGCAATCAGCCCCAGCATTTT. As protein: CASSYETGQGYPNSNQPQHF.

This rearrangement joins TRBV5-1 to TRBJ1-1; TRBD1 might be the D (5 bases). Trimming took 2 bases from V and 4 from J, leaving 18 bases between them. The germline CDR1 and CDR2 sequences are SGHRS and YFSETQ. The length of the CDR3 is 16 residues. The CDR3 loop reads CASSFSHLGQGTEAFF. CDR3 DNA: TGCGCCAGCAGCTTTTCACACCTCGGACAAGGCACTGAAGCTTTCTTT. The full variable domain, completed using reference TRBV5-1 and TRBJ1-1, is KAGVTQTPRYLIKTRGQQVTLSCSPISGHRSVSWYQQTPGQGLQFLFEYFSETQRNKGNFPGRFSGRQFSNSRSEMNVSTLELGDSALYLCASSFSHLGQGTEAFFGQGTRLTVV.

V usage is TRBV21-1 and J usage is TRBJ1-2; the table's D call, TRBD1, was not checked against the DNA. TRBV21-1 is marked as a pseudogene. The CDR3 has 16 amino acids. CDR3 DNA sequence: TGTGCCAGCACCCATGAGCAGGGGGCCATTAACTATGGCTACACCTTC. Translation gives CASTHEQGAINYGYTF.

The chain is built from TRBV18 and TRBJ1-5, with a possible D match to TRBD1 (6 bases). The V end lost 3 bases, the J end lost 5 bases, and 11 bases lay between the germline ends. The CDR3 loop spans 14 amino acids. The germline V gene encodes CDR1 KGHSH and CDR2 LQKENI. The CDR3 region is CASSPNREYQPQHF. The CDR3 nucleotides are TGTGCCAGCTCACCTAACAGGGAGTATCAGCCCCAGCATTTT.

This chain connects TRBV27 to TRBJ1-1; 7 nucleotides match TRBD1. Germline V gene sequence: CDR1 MNHEY, CDR2 SMNVEV (reference sequence). The CDR3 sequence is 14 residues long. Unmatched junction bases numbered 1, after V lost 2 bases and J lost 1 base. The CDR3 DNA reads as TGTGCCAGCAGTTTAAACAGGGGGAACACTGAAGCTTTCTTT. Translation: CASSLNRGNTEAFF.

The chain employs TRBV13 and TRBJ2-2, with D perhaps matching TRBD1 (6 bases). The V gene lost 3 bases and the J gene lost 1 base, with 9 bases spanning the gap. The length of the CDR3 is 15 residues. Germline CDR1 and CDR2: PRHDT and FYEKMQ (reference sequence). The CDR3 nucleotides are TGTGCCAGCAGCTTCCTGACAGGGAACACCGGGGAGCTGTTTTTT. It yields the protein CASSFLTGNTGELFF.